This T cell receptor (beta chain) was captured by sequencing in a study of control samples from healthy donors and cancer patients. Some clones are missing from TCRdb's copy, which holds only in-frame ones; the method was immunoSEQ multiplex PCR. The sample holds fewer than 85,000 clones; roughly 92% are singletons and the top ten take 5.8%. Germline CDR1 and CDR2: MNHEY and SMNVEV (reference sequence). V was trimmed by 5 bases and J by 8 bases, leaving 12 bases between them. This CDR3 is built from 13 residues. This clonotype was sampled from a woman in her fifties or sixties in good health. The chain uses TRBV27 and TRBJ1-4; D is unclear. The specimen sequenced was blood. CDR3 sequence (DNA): TGTGCCAGCAGTGCCCGATCTCGGGAAAAACTGTTTTTT. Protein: CASSARSREKLFF.